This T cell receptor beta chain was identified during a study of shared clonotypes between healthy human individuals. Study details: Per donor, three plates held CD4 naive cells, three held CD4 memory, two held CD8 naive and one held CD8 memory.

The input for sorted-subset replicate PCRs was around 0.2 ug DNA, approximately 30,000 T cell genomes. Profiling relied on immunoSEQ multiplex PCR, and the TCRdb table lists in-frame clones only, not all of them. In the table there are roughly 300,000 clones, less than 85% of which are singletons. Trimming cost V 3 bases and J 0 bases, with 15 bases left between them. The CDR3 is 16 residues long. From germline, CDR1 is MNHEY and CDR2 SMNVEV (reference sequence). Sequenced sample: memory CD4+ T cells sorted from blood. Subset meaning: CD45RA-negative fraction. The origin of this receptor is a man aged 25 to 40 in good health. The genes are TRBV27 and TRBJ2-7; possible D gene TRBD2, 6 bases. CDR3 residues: CASSFKRVADSYEQYF. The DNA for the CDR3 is TGTGCCAGCAGTTTTAAAAGGGTAGCGGACTCCTACGAGCAGTACTTC.